This T cell receptor (beta chain) is drawn from a study of graft-versus-host responses after intestinal transplantation. A remark on this clone: A read error may produce the germline difference seen at one junction end.

Germline CDR1 and CDR2: MNHNY and SVGAGI (reference sequence). This CDR3 is 16 amino acids long. This table comes from immunoSEQ multiplex PCR, and its TCRdb copy is limited to in-frame clones, with some not included. The sample yields about 6,400 clones, about a fifth seen once. The chain carries TRBV6-6 and TRBJ1-5, with 9 nucleotides matching TRBD1. This TCR came from a human patient who was an organ donor for intestinal transplantation. Sequenced material: alloreactive CD4+ T cells from a mixed lymphocyte reaction culture, taken before transplantation. The sample's subset: CFSE-low proliferating T cells sorted from roughly six-day pre-transplant mixed lymphocyte reaction (GvH or HvG direction). This chain's CDR3 is CASSGGQGWSNQPQHF. For the CDR3, the DNA is TGCGCCAGCAGTGGGGGACAGGGTTGGAGCAATCAGCCCCAGCATTTT.